The present T cell receptor (beta chain) was sequenced within a study of beta chain features in type 1 diabetes. Study-wide background: Patients looked much like healthy donors when it came to age, gender and cell yields. Findings and limits, study-wide: Whether TCRB rearrangement is influenced by HLA type was left unresolved in this analysis. Among all four CD4+ subsets, Type 1 diabetes patients had TCRB CDR3s that were moderately but significantly shorter. Type 1 diabetes patients had fewer VDJ junction insertions and more deletions. In the patient group, naive, central memory and Treg TCRB repertoires seemed more alike than in the healthy donor group.

Expressed TCRB transcripts were sequenced because the isolated RNA had all been reverse transcribed beforehand. TCRdb's table, derived via immunoSEQ multiplex PCR, lists solely in-frame clones and lacks some. Altogether under 250,000 clones are present, 11% to 15% being singletons, with the ten largest covering 0.015% to 0.02%. A remark on this clone: What it recognizes is unknown.

Germline V lookup: CDR1 MNHEY, CDR2 SVGAGI. The CDR3 has 14 amino acids. Trimming cost V 7 bases and J 4 bases, with 16 bases left between them. The V and J genes are TRBV6-5 and TRBJ1-1; possibly TRBD1 for D (5 bases). The sample comprised naive CD4+ T cells from blood. The origin of this receptor is a man younger than 40 with type 1 diabetes. CDR3 bases: TGTGCCAGCATTCCCCCGGGGGGGAGCACTGAAGCTTTCTTT. Its protein is CASIPPGGSTEAFF.